This T cell receptor (beta chain) was recovered during a study of identifying expanded T cells in peripheral blood. The assay was immunoSEQ multiplex PCR, and TCRdb's table has in-frame clones only and misses some. The table has 95,000 to 100,000 clones, around 85% seen once. About this clone itself: The antigen is unknown.

Study-wide results and limits: Technical replicates showed about 1.1 changed clones; two weeks roughly 18; four weeks 19. Approximately two-week clone count variance significantly increased as total template count grew.

Healthy donors had no documented immune events, such as infections, while sampled. Sequencing was done on a sample of blood. The TCR originated in a person aged 18 to 75 in good health.

CDR3 sequence reads: CATSERNSPLHF. CDR3 nucleotide sequence: TGTGCCACCAGCGAACGCAATTCACCCCTCCACTTT. The J gene is TRBJ1-6, the V gene TRBV15; D unresolved. This CDR3 has 12 amino acids. Germline CDR1 is LNHNV and CDR2 is YYDKDF (reference sequence). Trimming stripped 5 bases from V and 7 bases from J, with 6 bases between.